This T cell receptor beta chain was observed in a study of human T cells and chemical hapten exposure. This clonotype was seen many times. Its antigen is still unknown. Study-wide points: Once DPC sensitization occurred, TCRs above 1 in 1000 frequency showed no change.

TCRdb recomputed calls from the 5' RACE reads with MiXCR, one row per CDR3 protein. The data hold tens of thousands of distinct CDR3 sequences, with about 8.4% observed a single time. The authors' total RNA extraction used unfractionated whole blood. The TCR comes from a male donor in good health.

CDR3 protein: CASSLEVTSNYGYTF. The CDR3 nucleotides are TGTGCCAGCAGCTTAGAGGTTACCTCTAACTATGGCTACACCTTC. V usage is TRBV7-2 and J usage is TRBJ1-2; D uncertain. The V gene lost 1 base and the J gene lost 0 bases, with 9 bases spanning the gap. Germline-derived CDR1 and CDR2 are SGHTA and FQGNSA. This CDR3 region has 15 residues.